The 24 T cell receptor beta chains presented below share a single source sample, sequenced in a study of T cell responses to AZD1222 COVID-19 vaccine. The assay was immunoSEQ multiplex PCR, and TCRdb's table has in-frame clones only and misses some. The table shows 150,000 to 200,000 clones, with 85% to 95% occurring only once. Sample: peripheral blood, taken on day 0 of AZD1222 vaccination. Receptor source: an adult in good health.

This clone was seen a single time. The chain recombines TRBV27 with TRBJ2-5; D unclear. This CDR3 has 13 amino acids. Germline V gives CDR1 MNHEY, CDR2 SMNVEV (reference sequence). Trimming shortened V by 5 bases and J by 5 bases, and 12 bases separated the two germline ends. CDR3 sequence reads: CASSPLLGETQYF. The CDR3 nucleotides read TGTGCCAGCAGTCCACTGCTGGGGGAGACCCAGTACTTC.

The chain couples TRBV12-3 or TRBV12-4 to TRBJ1-2, with no clear D. This CDR3 has 11 residues. V was trimmed by 6 bases and J by 12 bases, leaving 14 bases between them. This CDR3 reads CASSRTTWHTF. In DNA form, the CDR3 reads TGTGCCAGCAGCCGTACAACGTGGCACACCTTC.

The rearrangement uses TRBV24-1 and TRBJ2-7, with a possible D match to TRBD2 (5 bases). The CDR3 is 15 amino acids. The germline CDR1 and CDR2 sequences are KGHDR and SFDVKD. Trimming left V 4 bases short and J 2 bases short, with 14 bases between. The CDR3 reads CATSDRDNLAYEQYF. The CDR3 coding sequence is TGTGCCACCAGTGACCGGGATAATTTGGCCTACGAGCAGTACTTC.

The chain employs TRBV5-4 and TRBJ2-2; TRBD2 might be the D (6 bases). The CDR3 is made up of 13 amino acids. V lost 4 bases and J 8 bases, leaving 12 bases between the germline ends. The germline V gene encodes CDR1 SGHNT and CDR2 YYREEE (reference sequence). CDR3 protein: CASSPGEWGELFF. The CDR3, as DNA: TGTGCCAGCAGCCCGGGAGAGTGGGGGGAGCTGTTTTTT.

The rearrangement links TRBV7-3 to TRBJ2-5; the match to TRBD1 covers 8 bases. Germline lookup yields CDR1 SGHTA and CDR2 FQGTGA. This CDR3 has 15 amino acids. The V and J ends lost 2 bases and 4 bases, in that order; junction bases with no gene match: 6. Written as DNA, the CDR3 is TGTGCCAGCAGCTTAGTTCAGGGGGCCGCAGAGACCCAGTACTTC. Its translation: CASSLVQGAAETQYF.

V is TRBV30 and J is TRBJ1-3; no definite D call. Deletions cut 2 bases from V and 0 bases from J, with 11 bases between. Germline values: CDR1 GTSNPN, CDR2 SVGIG (reference sequence). This CDR3 spans 15 amino acids. CDR3: CAWSWESGSGNTIYF. The CDR3 DNA sequence: TGTGCCTGGAGTTGGGAATCAGGCTCTGGAAACACCATATATTTT.

V gene TRBV4-1 combines with J gene TRBJ2-1, with no clear D. V shed 2 bases and J shed 5 bases, with 22 bases lying between them. The CDR3 length is 18 residues. Germline lookup yields CDR1 MGHRA and CDR2 YSYEKL. The CDR3 sequence: CASSQHPAATHIDNEQFF. The DNA of the CDR3 is TGCGCCAGCAGCCAACATCCAGCTGCGACTCACATAGACAATGAGCAGTTCTTC.

The chain combines TRBV2 with TRBJ2-3, with TRBD2 identical over 12 bases. Germline CDR1 and CDR2: SNHLY and FYNNEI. The CDR3 totals 14 residues. Unmatched junction bases numbered 4, after V lost 4 bases and J lost 8 bases. For the CDR3, the DNA is TGTGCCAGCAGTGGACTAGCGGGGGTGGGTACGCAGTATTTT. Its translation: CASSGLAGVGTQYF.

V gene TRBV9 combines with J gene TRBJ1-6; D not certain. The CDR3 runs to 15 residues. Germline CDR1 SGDLS, CDR2 YYNGEE. Trimming stripped 1 base from V and 6 bases from J, with 11 bases between. The CDR3 sequence: CASSVTVGSNSPLHF. The CDR3 region has the DNA TGTGCCAGCAGCGTAACGGTAGGAAGTAATTCACCCCTCCACTTT.

The V call is TRBV7-2, the J call TRBJ2-5; maybe TRBD1 (6 bases). V dropped 5 bases and J dropped 5 bases, with 12 bases sitting between them. CDR1 and CDR2 from the germline V gene are SGHTA and FQGNSA. The CDR3 covers 13 residues. CDR3: CASSTGQWETQYF. The CDR3 region has the DNA TGTGCCAGCAGCACAGGGCAGTGGGAGACCCAGTACTTC.

The chain uses TRBV5-1 and TRBJ1-2, with 9 bases identical to TRBD1. This CDR3 contains 14 residues. From germline, CDR1 is SGHRS and CDR2 YFSETQ. The V segment lost 8 bases and the J segment 1 base; nucleotides outside the gene matches: 6. CDR3 in amino acids: CASLPGQGNYGYTF. The DNA of the CDR3 is TGCGCCAGTTTGCCGGGACAGGGTAACTATGGCTACACCTTC.

The J gene is TRBJ1-2, the V gene TRBV12-3 or TRBV12-4, with 8 nucleotides matching TRBD1. The length of the CDR3 is 13 residues. With 6 bases clipped from V and 6 bases from J, the junction kept 6 bases outside the gene matches. The CDR3 sequence: CASSLGTGDGYTF. The DNA for the CDR3 is TGTGCCAGCAGCCTAGGGACAGGCGATGGCTACACCTTC.

This clone was detected a few times. CDR3 loop: CASSKVTGGEETQYF. The DNA of the CDR3 is TGTGCCAGCAGCAAGGTGACAGGGGGCGAGGAGACCCAGTACTTC. The chain uses TRBV7-2 and TRBJ2-5, with 10 bases matching TRBD1. The CDR3 is 15 residues long. The J segment lost 5 bases and the V segment lost 5 bases, leaving 8 bases of the junction unmatched. The germline V gene encodes CDR1 SGHTA and CDR2 FQGNSA.

This chain uses TRBV19 with TRBJ1-5; no clear D gene. CDR3 length equals 12 residues. Germline V gene sequence: CDR1 LNHDA, CDR2 SQIVND (reference sequence). Between the trimmed V and J ends, which lost 3 bases and 6 bases, there was a span of 6 bases. The DNA of the CDR3 is TGTGCCAGTAGTATGTTAACTCAGCCCCAGCATTTT. Encoded protein: CASSMLTQPQHF.

CDR3 in amino acids: CASSVDSAMNTEAFF. The CDR3, as DNA: TGTGCCAGCAGCGTAGACAGCGCCATGAACACTGAAGCTTTCTTT. This chain connects TRBV9 to TRBJ1-1; D unclear. The CDR3 has 15 amino acids. Trimming left V 0 bases short and J 0 bases short, with 9 bases between. Germline V gene sequence: CDR1 SGDLS, CDR2 YYNGEE.

The CDR3 here is CSARDVYGYTF. DNA for the CDR3: TGCAGTGCTAGAGACGTCTATGGCTACACCTTC. The chain combines TRBV20-1 with TRBJ1-2; D gene uncertain. V was clipped by 0 bases and J by 4 bases, with 3 bases between them. Germline CDR1 and CDR2: DFQATT and SNEGSKA (reference sequence). This CDR3 comprises 11 residues.

The chain combines TRBV4-2 with TRBJ2-7; TRBD2 might be the D (5 bases). The CDR3 sequence is 13 residues long. V lost 2 bases to trimming and J lost 4 bases, with 9 bases between them. Germline CDR1 is LGHNA and CDR2 is YNFKEQ. For the CDR3, the DNA is TGTGCCAGCAGCCAACGGGGAAAATACGAGCAGTACTTC. Its protein product is CASSQRGKYEQYF.

The chain uses TRBV5-1 and TRBJ1-6, with D maybe TRBD1 (5 bases). Germline loops: CDR1 SGHRS, CDR2 YFSETQ. The CDR3 is made up of 14 amino acids. Trimming cost V 4 bases and J 5 bases, with 10 bases left between them. The CDR3 DNA sequence: TGCGCCAGCAGCCCAGGGAGTCATAATTCACCCCTCCACTTT. It specifies CASSPGSHNSPLHF.

The chain couples TRBV3-1 (or the pseudogene TRBV3-2) to TRBJ2-7; D gene unclear. V shed 1 base and J shed 4 bases, with 14 bases lying between them. The CDR3 loop spans 15 amino acids. The germline V gene encodes CDR1 LGHDT and CDR2 YNNKEL (reference sequence). The CDR3 loop reads CASSQGYRKKYEQYF. Written as DNA, the CDR3 is TGTGCCAGCAGCCAAGGATACCGGAAAAAGTACGAGCAGTACTTC.

This clone was observed a single time. The V and J genes are TRBV30 and TRBJ2-7, with D unclear. The germline gives CDR1 GTSNPN, CDR2 SVGIG (reference sequence). Trimming removed 0 bases at V and 9 bases at J, with 30 bases between. This CDR3 has 18 amino acids. CDR3 in amino acids: CAWSVISLWQSVDAVQYF. The CDR3 region has the DNA TGTGCCTGGAGTGTAATAAGTTTGTGGCAGTCGGTCGATGCTGTGCAGTACTTC.

The chain couples TRBV12-3 or TRBV12-4 to TRBJ2-7; no reliable D call. Between the trimmed V and J ends, which lost 3 bases and 3 bases, there was a span of 9 bases. This CDR3 contains 13 residues. Here the CDR3 DNA reads TGTGCCAGCAGTTTTGGTAGCCGCTACGAGCAGTACTTC. Protein: CASSFGSRYEQYF.

CDR3 nucleotides: TGCGCCAGCGGGGGTAGAGGGACAGGGGCCACTGAAGCTTTCTTT. Its translation is CASGGRGTGATEAFF. V and J are TRBV5-1 and TRBJ1-1, with 10 bases that match TRBD1. CDR1 is SGHRS and CDR2 is YFSETQ in the germline V gene. The CDR3 loop spans 15 amino acids. Trimming cost V 7 bases and J 4 bases; bases outside gene matches: 10.

The CDR3 sequence is CASSPLALETQYF. The CDR3, as DNA: TGTGCCAGCAGCCCCCTGGCGTTGGAGACCCAGTACTTC. V and J are TRBV3-1 (or the pseudogene TRBV3-2) and TRBJ2-5; the D is unclear. This CDR3 spans 13 amino acids. CDR1 and CDR2 from the germline V gene are LGHDT and YNNKEL (reference sequence). V was clipped by 4 bases and J by 5 bases, with 11 bases between them.

The rearrangement joins TRBV11-2 to TRBJ1-1; D is possibly TRBD1 (5 bases). The CDR3 is made up of 16 amino acids. Per the germline V gene, CDR1 is SGHAT and CDR2 is FQNNGV. The germline V and J ends were trimmed by 5 bases and 3 bases, with 19 bases remaining between them. The CDR3 region has the DNA TGTGCCAGCAGCACCCTAGTGGGGGGAGGGGACACTGAAGCTTTCTTT. Translation: CASSTLVGGGDTEAFF.